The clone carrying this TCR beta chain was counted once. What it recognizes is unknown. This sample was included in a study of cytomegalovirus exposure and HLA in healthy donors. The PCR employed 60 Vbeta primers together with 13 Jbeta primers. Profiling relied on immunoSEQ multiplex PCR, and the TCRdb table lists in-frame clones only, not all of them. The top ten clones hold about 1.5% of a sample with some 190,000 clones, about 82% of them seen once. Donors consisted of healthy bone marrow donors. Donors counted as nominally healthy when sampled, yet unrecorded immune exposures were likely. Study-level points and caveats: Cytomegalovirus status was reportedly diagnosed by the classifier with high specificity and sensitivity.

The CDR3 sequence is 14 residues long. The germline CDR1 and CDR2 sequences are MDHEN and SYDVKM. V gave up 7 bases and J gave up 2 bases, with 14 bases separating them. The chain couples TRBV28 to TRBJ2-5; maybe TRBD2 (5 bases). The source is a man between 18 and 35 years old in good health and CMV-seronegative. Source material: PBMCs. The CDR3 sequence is CASTRVRGQETQYF. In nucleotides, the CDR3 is TGTGCCAGCACGAGGGTACGAGGGCAAGAGACCCAGTACTTC.